The following is a T cell receptor (beta chain) sequence with its context. Its antigen is still unknown. The V gene end was trimmed by 3 bases and the J gene end by 4 bases; junction bases not matched to a gene: 7. The CDR3 extends over 15 amino acids. The germline CDR1 and CDR2 sequences are SGHVS and FNYEAQ. This sample stems from a study of cytomegalovirus exposure and HLA in healthy donors. Study results and limitations: More than 15,000 TCR beta sequences were associated with HLA alleles at 0.05 false discovery rate in a later analysis. Published work reported that the classifier diagnosed cytomegalovirus status with high specificity and sensitivity. The study listed roughly 150 cytomegalovirus-associated TCR beta chains. It was in a later analysis that TCR association rates were seen to vary by HLA locus, highest for DRB1 and lowest for HLA-C.

The PCR contained 60 Vbeta and 13 Jbeta primers. Produced via immunoSEQ multiplex PCR; TCRdb's table is partial and in-frame only. In all, the sample yields approximately 110,000 clones. The chain combines TRBV7-6 with TRBJ1-1; 8 bases line up with TRBD1. This TCR derives from a man aged 35-49 years in good health and CMV-seronegative. Sequenced input: PBMCs. This CDR3 is CASSLGRGLITEAFF. In nucleotides, the CDR3 is TGTGCCAGCAGCTTGGGCAGGGGGCTGATCACTGAAGCTTTCTTT.